The rows below give T cell receptor beta chains drawn from one sample of a study of blood T cell repertoires in COVID-19. The assay was immunoSEQ multiplex PCR, and TCRdb's table has in-frame clones only and misses some. Among around 70,000 clones, around 75% were seen once, and the ten largest hold under 25%. The sample was peripheral blood. These receptors all stem from a man between 65 and 85 years old with acute or convalescent COVID-19. The CDR3 runs from the conserved cysteine through the conserved F or W. D genes are given only for firm matches.

V gene | D gene | CDR3 protein
TRBV28 | NA | CASSFWGVGFLTQHF
TRBV4-3 | NA | CASSQDPSRSTDTQYF
TRBV3-1/TRBV3-2 | TRBD1 | CASSQGLTGGLYNEQFF
TRBV10-3 | NA | CAISDRRERSSYEQYF
TRBV29-1 | NA | CSVERGGQGRSEQFF
TRBV18 | NA | CASSPDSGNQPQHF
TRBV15 | NA | CATSRGVDSRAGNTIYF
TRBV19 | TRBD2 | CAGGGASGLTGELFF
TRBV12-3/TRBV12-4 | NA | CASSLQGNTEAFF
TRBV6-5 | NA | CASSYSSSIGAGELFF
TRBV6-5 | TRBD2 | CASSRHLGRVNEQFF
TRBV7-9 | NA | CASSLARGGVREKLFF
TRBV21-1 | NA | CASRPPTGSSYNEQFF
TRBV27 | TRBD2 | CASSWGLAGDEQFF
TRBV6-6 | TRBD2 | CASRRTSVLYEQYF
TRBV4-2 | TRBD2 | CASSQDATSGSYNEQFF
TRBV5-4 | TRBD2 | CAAGGEGPEQYF